Below, 28 T cell receptor beta chains from the same sample are listed, as sequenced in a study of OX40 agonist ivuxolimab in advanced cancers. Assay: immunoSEQ multiplex PCR; the TCRdb copy retains only in-frame clones and omits some. The sample yields around 82,000 clones, 80% to 90% seen once. The specimen was CD4+ or CD8+ T cells sorted from blood, collected in a trial of the OX40 agonist ivuxolimab. These receptors were collected from an adult with an advanced solid tumor such as melanoma, head and neck, liver or kidney cancer.

V is TRBV7-2 and J is TRBJ2-1; D is perhaps TRBD2 (5 bases). V was cut by 3 bases and J by 10 bases, with 10 bases left in between. The CDR3 sequence is 12 residues long. Germline V CDR1 and CDR2: SGHTA, FQGNSA. The CDR3 here is CASSFTRGEQFF. As DNA, the CDR3 is TGTGCCAGCAGCTTTACGCGAGGGGAGCAGTTCTTC.

The V gene is TRBV7-8, the J gene TRBJ2-2, with a tentative D call TRBD1 (5 bases). The CDR3 consists of 18 residues. Germline lookup yields CDR1 SGHVS and CDR2 FQNEAQ. The V and J ends lost 2 bases and 5 bases respectively, with 21 bases between them. DNA for the CDR3: TGTGCCAGCAGCTTATGGCGTGACTCAAAAAAGGGGACCGGGGAGCTGTTTTTT. Translation: CASSLWRDSKKGTGELFF.

The rearrangement joins TRBV19 to TRBJ2-2; weak D call: TRBD2 (6 bases). The V gene lost 7 bases and the J gene lost 4 bases, with 13 bases spanning the gap. The CDR3 consists of 14 residues. The germline gives CDR1 LNHDA, CDR2 SQIVND (reference sequence). CDR3 bases: TGTGCCAGTAACGGGGGTCGGGGCACCGGGGAGCTGTTTTTT. Encoded protein: CASNGGRGTGELFF.

This chain connects TRBV30 to TRBJ2-1; 10 bases are shared with TRBD1. Per germline, CDR1 GTSNPN and CDR2 SVGIG (reference sequence). The CDR3 totals 16 residues. J lost 8 bases, V lost 0 bases, and 10 bases had no gene match. This chain's CDR3 is CAWSVRSGTGADEQFF. The CDR3 coding sequence is TGTGCCTGGAGTGTACGGTCCGGGACAGGGGCGGATGAGCAGTTCTTC.

This clone was recorded a few times. V and J are TRBV11-2 and TRBJ1-5; D ambiguous. Trimming removed 0 bases at V and 7 bases at J, with 7 bases between. The CDR3 has 13 residues. The germline gives CDR1 SGHAT, CDR2 FQNNGV. The chain's CDR3 is CASSLEVRQPQHF. The CDR3 DNA follows: TGTGCCAGCAGCTTAGAGGTTCGGCAGCCCCAGCATTTT.

The CDR3 sequence: CASSIEPGNPLAEAFF. CDR3 sequence (DNA): TGTGCCAGTAGTATAGAACCAGGGAACCCCTTGGCTGAAGCTTTCTTT. The chain recombines TRBV19 with TRBJ1-1; tentatively, D is TRBD1 (5 bases). V was shortened by 0 bases and J by 6 bases, with 17 bases between the two germline ends. The CDR3 runs 16 residues. Germline V gene data show CDR1 as LNHDA and CDR2 as SQIVND (reference sequence).

J is TRBJ2-7 and V is TRBV27; 12 nucleotides match TRBD2. Germline CDR1 reads MNHEY; CDR2 reads SMNVEV (reference sequence). After removal of 8 bases from V and 2 bases from J, the junction contained 16 bases not matched to a gene. The CDR3 runs 18 residues. The chain's CDR3 is CASARGTSGPLDPYEQYF. The CDR3, as DNA: TGTGCCAGCGCTAGAGGGACTAGCGGGCCTTTGGACCCCTACGAGCAGTACTTC.

The chain employs TRBV25-1 and TRBJ2-7, with 9 bases matching TRBD1. Germline V gene lookup returns CDR1 MGHDK and CDR2 SYGVNS. Trimming at V came to 7 bases and at J to 6 bases, leaving 4 bases not matched to a gene. The CDR3 spans 12 residues. This CDR3 reads CASTGQGREQYF. DNA of the CDR3: TGTGCCAGCACAGGACAGGGGCGCGAGCAGTACTTC.

This rearrangement joins TRBV7-2 to TRBJ2-7; 9 bases map to TRBD2. Germline V CDR1 and CDR2: SGHTA, FQGNSA. The CDR3 is 15 amino acids. With V trimmed by 1 base and J by 2 bases, 3 bases remained unmatched. The CDR3 region has the DNA TGTGCCAGCAGCTTAGTAGCGGGAGATCCCTACGAGCAGTACTTC. Encoded protein: CASSLVAGDPYEQYF.

The J gene is TRBJ1-4, the V gene TRBV29-1; perhaps TRBD1 as D (5 bases). This CDR3 comprises 14 residues. Trimming removed 8 bases at V and 3 bases at J, with 16 bases between. CDR1 is SQVTM, CDR2 ANQGSEA, per germline. For the CDR3, the DNA is TGCAGCTTCACCCCAGGGACGGCTAATGAAAAACTGTTTTTT. This sequence encodes CSFTPGTANEKLFF.

The chain joins TRBV5-1 to TRBJ2-3; 7 positions match TRBD2. With V trimmed by 0 bases and J by 0 bases, 4 bases remained unmatched. This CDR3 is 16 amino acids long. The germline CDR1 and CDR2 sequences are SGHRS and YFSETQ. The CDR3 DNA reads as TGCGCCAGCAGCTTGGTCTTGGGGGGGAGCACAGATACGCAGTATTTT. Translated: CASSLVLGGSTDTQYF. The whole variable domain, remainder taken from reference TRBV5-1 and TRBJ2-3, is KAGVTQTPRYLIKTRGQQVTLSCSPISGHRSVSWYQQTPGQGLQFLFEYFSETQRNKGNFPGRFSGRQFSNSRSEMNVSTLELGDSALYLCASSLVLGGSTDTQYFGPGTRLTVL.

The chain is built from TRBV27 and TRBJ1-2, with D perhaps matching TRBD1 (6 bases). Germline loops: CDR1 MNHEY, CDR2 SMNVEV (reference sequence). The V and J ends lost 3 bases and 8 bases respectively, with 16 bases between them. The CDR3 is 14 residues long. The CDR3: CASSLGAFFGGYTF. CDR3 DNA: TGTGCCAGCAGTTTGGGGGCTTTCTTCGGCGGCTACACCTTC.

The chain employs TRBV7-9 and TRBJ2-3; D uncertain. V dropped 1 base and J dropped 4 bases, with 15 bases sitting between them. CDR3 length: 16 residues. In germline, CDR1 is SEHNR, CDR2 FQNEAQ (reference sequence). The CDR3: CASSLDMMPRADTQYF. In DNA form, the CDR3 reads TGTGCCAGCAGCTTAGATATGATGCCTAGGGCAGATACGCAGTATTTT.

The V call is TRBV7-8, the J call TRBJ2-7, with 8 positions matching TRBD2. J gave up 3 bases and V 1 base, and 2 bases lay outside the gene matches. The CDR3 length is 14 residues. Looked up from germline, CDR1 is SGHVS and CDR2 is FQNEAQ. In nucleotides, the CDR3 is TGTGCCAGCAGCTTAGACGGGACTAGCTACGAGCAGTACTTC. It yields the protein CASSLDGTSYEQYF.

This chain uses TRBV7-2 with TRBJ2-1; D gene unclear. Trimming removed 0 bases from V and 5 bases from J, with 5 bases in between. CDR1 and CDR2 from the germline V gene are SGHTA and FQGNSA. CDR3 length equals 13 residues. In nucleotides, the CDR3 is TGTGCCAGCAGCTTAGCTGTCCACAATGAGCAGTTCTTC. Translation: CASSLAVHNEQFF. Combining the CDR3 with reference TRBV7-2 and TRBJ2-1 gives the whole variable domain GAGVSQSPSNKVTEKGKDVELRCDPISGHTALYWYRQSLGQGLEFLIYFQGNSAPDKSGLPSDRFSAERTGGSVSTLTIQRTQQEDSAVYLCASSLAVHNEQFFGPGTRLTVL.

V is TRBV18 and J is TRBJ2-7; 7 nucleotides agree with TRBD1. The V segment lost 1 base and the J segment 6 bases; nucleotides outside the gene matches: 9. This CDR3 spans 15 amino acids. Germline CDR1 reads KGHSH; CDR2 reads LQKENI. CDR3 loop: CASSPRQQGMGEQYF. CDR3 DNA: TGTGCCAGCTCACCACGTCAACAGGGGATGGGCGAGCAGTACTTC.

This chain connects TRBV27 to TRBJ2-3; D remains ambiguous. The length of the CDR3 is 17 residues. In germline, CDR1 is MNHEY, CDR2 SMNVEV (reference sequence). Trimming cost V 3 bases and J 3 bases, with 19 bases left between them. CDR3 region: CASSFLAKPGWTDTQYF. In nucleotides, the CDR3 is TGTGCCAGCAGTTTTTTGGCGAAACCGGGCTGGACAGATACGCAGTATTTT.

The V call is TRBV7-6, the J call TRBJ2-1; 13 positions agree with TRBD2. This CDR3 contains 15 residues. Looked up from germline, CDR1 is SGHVS and CDR2 is FNYEAQ. After removal of 5 bases from V and 2 bases from J, the junction contained 0 bases not matched to a gene. CDR3 loop: CASSGLAGAYNEQFF. DNA for the CDR3: TGTGCCAGCAGCGGACTAGCGGGAGCCTACAATGAGCAGTTCTTC.

This rearrangement joins TRBV28 to TRBJ2-3, with 10 nucleotides matching TRBD1. Germline CDR1 reads MDHEN; CDR2 reads SYDVKM. The CDR3 consists of 14 residues. J was trimmed by 5 bases and V by 4 bases; bases with no gene match: 3. As DNA, the CDR3 is TGTGCCAGCAGTTCGGGACAGGGGCTAGATACGCAGTATTTT. This gives the protein CASSSGQGLDTQYF.

The chain carries TRBV30 and TRBJ2-3; no clear D. Germline V lookup: CDR1 GTSNPN, CDR2 SVGIG (reference sequence). CDR3 length: 12 residues. V was clipped by 3 bases and J by 2 bases, with 6 bases between them. CDR3 region: CAWRLITDTQYF. The CDR3 DNA reads TGTGCCTGGAGACTCATCACAGATACGCAGTATTTT.

V gene TRBV6-1 combines with J gene TRBJ2-7; D possibly corresponds to TRBD1 (5 bases). Germline V CDR1 and CDR2: MNHNS, SASEGT. The length of the CDR3 is 11 residues. The V end lost 2 bases, the J end lost 13 bases, and 12 bases lay between the germline ends. The CDR3 spells CASSERTRVYF. CDR3 bases: TGTGCCAGCAGTGAAAGGACAAGGGTATACTTC.

The chain couples TRBV28 to TRBJ2-3, with D unclear. The V gene's germline CDR1 is MDHEN and CDR2 SYDVKM. V lost 2 bases, J lost 0 bases, and 6 bases lay in between. This CDR3 is 14 amino acids long. The CDR3 nucleotides read TGTGCCAGCAGTTTAGGGCAGAGCACAGATACGCAGTATTTT. Translating it yields CASSLGQSTDTQYF.

The chain carries TRBV19 and TRBJ2-7; the match to TRBD2 covers 7 bases. The J segment lost 3 bases and the V segment lost 0 bases, leaving 5 bases of the junction unmatched. From germline, CDR1 is LNHDA and CDR2 SQIVND (reference sequence). This CDR3 region has 15 residues. This CDR3 is CASSIDQAGSYEQYF. The DNA for the CDR3 is TGTGCCAGTAGTATAGATCAAGCGGGAAGCTACGAGCAGTACTTC.

V is TRBV27 and J is TRBJ1-4; D remains ambiguous. Germline CDR1 and CDR2: MNHEY and SMNVEV (reference sequence). V lost 5 bases, J lost 0 bases, and 13 bases lay in between. The CDR3 runs 16 residues. Here the CDR3 DNA reads TGTGCCAGCAGTCCCCGGGGAGCTTCAACTAATGAAAAACTGTTTTTT. It is translated as CASSPRGASTNEKLFF.

The V and J genes are TRBV28 and TRBJ2-1; TRBD1 matches at 8 bases. CDR1 MDHEN and CDR2 SYDVKM come from the germline V gene. CDR3 length: 14 amino acids. Losses at the gene ends were 6 bases for V and 0 bases for J; bases not matched to a gene: 1. The CDR3 sequence: CASRTGGSYNEQFF. The CDR3, as DNA: TGTGCCAGCAGAACAGGGGGCTCCTACAATGAGCAGTTCTTC.

This chain connects TRBV6-5 to TRBJ1-5, with D possibly TRBD1 on 6 matching bases. This CDR3 has 14 amino acids. The germline V gene encodes CDR1 MNHEY and CDR2 SVGAGI. V was shortened by 4 bases and J by 3 bases, with 10 bases between the two germline ends. The CDR3 protein is CASSSGQLNQPQHF. CDR3 DNA: TGTGCCAGCAGTTCTGGACAGCTCAATCAGCCCCAGCATTTT.

The chain is built from TRBV7-3 and TRBJ2-3; D unresolved. V shed 0 bases and J shed 0 bases, with 7 bases lying between them. From germline, CDR1 is SGHTA and CDR2 FQGTGA. The length of the CDR3 is 15 residues. The CDR3 loop is CASSLTGQSTDTQYF. DNA for the CDR3: TGTGCCAGCAGCTTAACAGGGCAGAGCACAGATACGCAGTATTTT.

The rearrangement joins TRBV5-1 to TRBJ2-5; D not resolved. V lost 5 bases and J 2 bases, leaving 7 bases between the germline ends. Germline V gene data show CDR1 as SGHRS and CDR2 as YFSETQ. The CDR3 runs 12 residues. The DNA for the CDR3 is TGCGCCAGCAGGTTATCACAAGAGACCCAGTACTTC. This sequence encodes CASRLSQETQYF. The complete variable domain, with remaining parts taken from reference TRBV5-1 and TRBJ2-5, reads KAGVTQTPRYLIKTRGQQVTLSCSPISGHRSVSWYQQTPGQGLQFLFEYFSETQRNKGNFPGRFSGRQFSNSRSEMNVSTLELGDSALYLCASRLSQETQYFGPGTRLLVL.